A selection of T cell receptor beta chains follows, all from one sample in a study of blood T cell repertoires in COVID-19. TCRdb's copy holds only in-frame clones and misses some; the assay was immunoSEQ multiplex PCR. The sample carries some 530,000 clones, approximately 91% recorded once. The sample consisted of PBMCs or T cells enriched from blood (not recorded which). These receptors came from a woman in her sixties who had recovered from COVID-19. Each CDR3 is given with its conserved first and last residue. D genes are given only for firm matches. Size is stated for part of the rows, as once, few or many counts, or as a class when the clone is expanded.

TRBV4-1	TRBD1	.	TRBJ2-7	TGCGCCAGCAGCCAAGAGGGACAGGGCGGGGAGCAGTACTTC	CASSQEGQGGEQYF
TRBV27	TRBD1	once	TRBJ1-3	TGTGCCAGCAGTTTACGAACTCCGGGACAGGGGCCATATTCTGGAAACACCATATATTTT	CASSLRTPGQGPYSGNTIYF
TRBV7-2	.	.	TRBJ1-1	TGTGCCAGCAGCTTAGGCGGATCTCGCACTGAAGCTTTCTTT	CASSLGGSRTEAFF
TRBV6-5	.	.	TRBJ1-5	TGTGCCAGCAGCGATGACAGGAATCAGCCCCAGCATTTT	CASSDDRNQPQHF
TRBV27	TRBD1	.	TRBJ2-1	TGTGCCAGCAGTTCGGACAGGGTGAACGAGCAGTTCTTC	CASSSDRVNEQFF
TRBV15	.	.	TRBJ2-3	TGTGCCACCAGCAGAGATAGCTCCCCAGATACGCAGTATTTT	CATSRDSSPDTQYF
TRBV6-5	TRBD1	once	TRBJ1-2	TGTGCCAGCAGAGGGACAGGGAGGTTTAATGGCTACACCTTC	CASRGTGRFNGYTF
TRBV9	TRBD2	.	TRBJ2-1	TGTGCCAGCAGCCCGGGGGGGACCACCTACAATGAGCAGTTCTTC	CASSPGGTTYNEQFF
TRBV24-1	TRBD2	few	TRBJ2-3	TGTGCCACCATGAGCGGGGGGGCTGCAGATACGCAGTATTTT	CATMSGGAADTQYF
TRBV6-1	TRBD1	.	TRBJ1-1	TGTGCCAGCAGTGAAGCAGGGGGCGTGGGGGCTTTCTTT	CASSEAGGVGAFF
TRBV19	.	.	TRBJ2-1	TGTGCCAGTACCATACGTGCCTGGGGGGACAGGCAGTTCTTC	CASTIRAWGDRQFF
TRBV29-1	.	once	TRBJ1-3	TGCAGCGCTGTCGACAGGAGTGGAAACACCATATATTTT	CSAVDRSGNTIYF
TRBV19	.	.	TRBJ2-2	TGTGCCAGTAGTACAGGGTTTCAGGGCACCGGGGAGCTGTTTTTT	CASSTGFQGTGELFF
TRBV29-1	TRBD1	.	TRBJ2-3	TGCAGCGTACGAGGACAGGGCACAGATACGCAGTATTTT	CSVRGQGTDTQYF
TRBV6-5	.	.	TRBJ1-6	TGTGCCAGCAAGCAACAGGGAATCTATAATTCACCCCTCCACTTT	CASKQQGIYNSPLHF
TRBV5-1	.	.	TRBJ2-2	TGCGCCAGCAGCTTCGGACAGCAACTTCATACCGGGGAGCTGTTTTTT	CASSFGQQLHTGELFF
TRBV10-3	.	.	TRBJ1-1	TGTGCCACGGGGGGGAACACTGAAGCTTTCTTT	CATGGNTEAFF
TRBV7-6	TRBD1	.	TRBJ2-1	TGTGCCAGCAGCTTAGTACCGGGACAGGCGACCTACAATGAGCAGTTCTTC	CASSLVPGQATYNEQFF
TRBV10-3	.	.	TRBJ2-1	TGTGCCATCAGTGAGACCGGGACCTACAATGAGCAGTTCTTC	CAISETGTYNEQFF
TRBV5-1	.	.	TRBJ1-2	TGCGCCAGCAGCTTGGAATCCCAGGACTCTGGCTACACCTTC	CASSLESQDSGYTF
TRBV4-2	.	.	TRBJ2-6	TGTGCCAGCAGCTTACGAGGGGGGGCACCCGTCTCTGGGGCCAACGTCCTGACTTTC	CASSLRGGAPVSGANVLTF
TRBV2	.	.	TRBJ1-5	TGTGCCAGCTATGAGGATAACAATCAGCCCCAGCATTTT	CASYEDNNQPQHF
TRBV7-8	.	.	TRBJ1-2	TGTGCCAGCAGTCCTTCCCCCGACTATGGCTACACCTTC	CASSPSPDYGYTF
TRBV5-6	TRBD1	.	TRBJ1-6	TGTGCCAGCAGCTATATCGGACAGGAGAATTCACCCCTCCACTTT	CASSYIGQENSPLHF
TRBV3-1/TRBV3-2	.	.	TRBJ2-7	TGTGCCAGCAGCCAACAGGCGGGGACAGTTTACGAGCAGTACTTC	CASSQQAGTVYEQYF
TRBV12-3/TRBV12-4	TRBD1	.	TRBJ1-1	TGTGCCAGCAGCTACCAGGGGGTTGAAGCTTTCTTT	CASSYQGVEAFF
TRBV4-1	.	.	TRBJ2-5	TGCGCCAGCAGCCAAGTGGCAGGCCAAGAGACCCAGTACTTC	CASSQVAGQETQYF
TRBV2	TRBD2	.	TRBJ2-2	TGTGCCAGCCGACTAGCGGGGGGCCTAAACACCGGGGAGCTGTTTTTT	CASRLAGGLNTGELFF
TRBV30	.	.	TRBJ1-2	TGTGCCTGGAGTGTGAGTTTCGGCTATGGCTACACCTTC	CAWSVSFGYGYTF
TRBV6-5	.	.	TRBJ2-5	TGTGCCAGCAACCCCAGGGTAGGGGAGACCCAGTACTTC	CASNPRVGETQYF
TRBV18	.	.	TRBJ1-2	TGTGCCAGCTCACCACCTCAGGCTCCCTATGGCTACACCTTC	CASSPPQAPYGYTF
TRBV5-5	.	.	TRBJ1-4	TGTGCCAGCAGCTTGTGGAAGGGGACTAATGAAAAACTGTTTTTT	CASSLWKGTNEKLFF
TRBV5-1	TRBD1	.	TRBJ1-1	TGCGCCAGCGGCACAGGGGTCTTTTCGCGCACTGAAGCTTTCTTT	CASGTGVFSRTEAFF
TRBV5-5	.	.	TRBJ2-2	TGTGCCAGCAGCCTGGGCAGGGCGAACACCGGGGAGCTGTTTTTT	CASSLGRANTGELFF
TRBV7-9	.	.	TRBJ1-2	TGTGCCAGCAGCTCAACAGGGAGCCTCGCGTATGGCTACACCTTC	CASSSTGSLAYGYTF
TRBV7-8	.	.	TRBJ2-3	TGTGCCAGCAGCCTCTGGCGGGGCGGAGATACGCAGTATTTT	CASSLWRGGDTQYF
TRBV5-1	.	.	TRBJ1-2	TGCGCCAGCAGCTTGGACCCGGGTAACTATGGCTACACCTTC	CASSLDPGNYGYTF
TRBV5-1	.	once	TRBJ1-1	TGCGCCAGCAGCCCAGAGACAGTGAACACTGAAGCTTTCTTT	CASSPETVNTEAFF
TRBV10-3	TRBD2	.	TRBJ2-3	TGTGCCATCAGTGAGGCCAGCGGGGGGTCCACAGATACGCAGTATTTT	CAISEASGGSTDTQYF
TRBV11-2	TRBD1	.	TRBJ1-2	TGTGCCAGCAGCTTATCCGGGACAGGGGTTTGGGGCTACACCTTC	CASSLSGTGVWGYTF
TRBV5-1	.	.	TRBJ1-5	TGCGCCAGCAGCTTGGAGGGGAAGGTTCAGCCCCAGCATTTT	CASSLEGKVQPQHF
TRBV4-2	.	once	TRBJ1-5	TGTGCCAGCAGCCAAGATTCGGGGGGAGGCAATCAGCCCCAGCATTTT	CASSQDSGGGNQPQHF
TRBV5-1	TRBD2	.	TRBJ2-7	TGCGCCAGCAGCCTCCGGACTAGCGGGGGAGGGGAGCAGTACTTC	CASSLRTSGGGEQYF
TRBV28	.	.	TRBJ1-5	TGTGCCAGCAGTGCGCGGGGCTTGGGGAATCAGCCCCAGCATTTT	CASSARGLGNQPQHF
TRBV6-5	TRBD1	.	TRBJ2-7	TGTGCCAGCAGTCAGGACAGGGGTGGCGAGCAGTACTTC	CASSQDRGGEQYF
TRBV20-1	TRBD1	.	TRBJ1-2	TGCAGTGCGCGGGACAGCTATGGCTACACCTTC	CSARDSYGYTF
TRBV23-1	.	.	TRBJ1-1	TGCGCCAGCAGTCAATCGGAGGAGGTAGAAGATTCGAACACTGAAGCTTTCTTT	CASSQSEEVEDSNTEAFF
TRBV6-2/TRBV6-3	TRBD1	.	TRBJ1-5	TGTGCCAGCAGTCCAAGGACAGGGGCCGGCAATCAGCCCCAGCATTTT	CASSPRTGAGNQPQHF
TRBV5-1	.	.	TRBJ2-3	TGCGCCAGCAGCCCAGGAACGGGGGTAGATACGCAGTATTTT	CASSPGTGVDTQYF
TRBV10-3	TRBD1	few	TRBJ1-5	TGTGCCATCAGTGATATCCCAATTCTCCGGGACAGGGGACTAAATCAGCCCCAGCATTTT	CAISDIPILRDRGLNQPQHF
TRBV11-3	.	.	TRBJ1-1	TGTGCCAGCAGCTATACGGGGAACACTGAAGCTTTCTTT	CASSYTGNTEAFF
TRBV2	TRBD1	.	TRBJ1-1	TGTGCCAGCAGTGAACAGGGGGCCCTGAACACTGAAGCTTTCTTT	CASSEQGALNTEAFF
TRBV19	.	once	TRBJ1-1	TGTGCCAGTACCCTGGCGGGGGTGGGGTTGAACACTGAAGCTTTCTTT	CASTLAGVGLNTEAFF